The clone carrying this T cell receptor (beta chain) was detected many times. The CDR3 covers 14 residues. CDR1 is DFQATT and CDR2 is SNEGSKA in the germline V gene (reference sequence). Trimming left V 6 bases short and J 0 bases short, with 13 bases between. These data are taken from a study of early T cells in non-severe SARS-CoV-2 infection. In TCRdb, the 5' RACE reads were re-called with MiXCR into one record per CDR3 protein. Of 30,000 to 45,000 distinct CDR3 sequences listed, roughly 5% are singletons. This receptor was identified in an adult who was a healthcare worker with PCR-confirmed SARS-CoV-2 infection or an uninfected control (not recorded which). The sample taken for sequencing was whole blood. The chain has TRBV20-1 and TRBJ2-3, with no clear D. The CDR3 loop reads CSARPRISTDTQYF. DNA of the CDR3: TGCAGTGCCCGCCCTAGGATTAGCACAGATACGCAGTATTTT.